This is a list of T cell receptor beta chains from one sample in a study of technical replicates of blood from a handful of donors. TCRdb's copy holds only in-frame clones and misses some; the assay was immunoSEQ multiplex PCR. The sample contains about 100,000 clones, more than 90% of which appear only once. The sequencing input was T cells isolated from PBMCs. Source of these receptors: a human donor in good health. Each CDR3 is given with its conserved first and last residue. A D gene is named only where the DNA matches it firmly. Clone size, where shown, is once, few, many, or a class for clones that have expanded.

size	D	V	J	DNA	CDR3
NA	NA	TRBV28	TRBJ1-1	TGTGCCAGCAGTATAGGACAGAGGGTAACTGAAGCTTTCTTT	CASSIGQRVTEAFF
NA	TRBD2	TRBV7-9	TRBJ2-1	TGTGCCAGCAGCCTAGCGGGAGGCGAAGACAATGAGCAGTTCTTC	CASSLAGGEDNEQFF
NA	TRBD1	TRBV28	TRBJ2-1	TGTGCCAGCAGTTCAGCCGGGACAGGGGGGAACCATGAGCAGTTCTTC	CASSSAGTGGNHEQFF
NA	TRBD2	TRBV12-5	TRBJ2-3	TGTGCTAGTGGCCCGGACGGACTAGCATGGGATACGCAGTATTTT	CASGPDGLAWDTQYF
NA	NA	TRBV5-1	TRBJ2-2	TGCGCCAGCAGCTTGAGGGGATCCGGGGAGCTGTTTTTT	CASSLRGSGELFF
NA	NA	TRBV9	TRBJ1-1	TGTGCCAGCAGCGTAGGGGACATCGGAGTGAACACTGAAGCTTTCTTT	CASSVGDIGVNTEAFF
NA	TRBD1	TRBV7-8	TRBJ1-1	TGTGCCAGCAGCTTACCAGGGGGCGCGGGGACTGAAGCTTTCTTT	CASSLPGGAGTEAFF
NA	NA	TRBV4-1	TRBJ1-6	TGCGCCAGCAGCCTCCGGGACATAGACTATAATTCACCCCTCCACTTT	CASSLRDIDYNSPLHF
NA	TRBD1	TRBV13	TRBJ2-7	TGTGCCAGCAGCCGGGACAGGGTCGAGCAGTACTTC	CASSRDRVEQYF
NA	TRBD1	TRBV6-5	TRBJ2-7	TGTGCCAGCAGCCGGGGACAGGGAGGCTCCTACGAGCAGTACTTC	CASSRGQGGSYEQYF
NA	TRBD1	TRBV6-6	TRBJ2-1	TGTGCCAGCAGTTCCCGGGGACAGGGTTTCGATGAGCAGTTCTTC	CASSSRGQGFDEQFF
NA	NA	TRBV28	TRBJ2-7	TGTGCCAGCAGTTTAGGGGGGGCCCCCTACGAGCAGTACTTC	CASSLGGAPYEQYF
NA	NA	TRBV28	TRBJ1-4	TGTGCCAGCAGTTGGTTGAGGGGGAATGAAAAACTGTTTTTT	CASSWLRGNEKLFF
NA	NA	TRBV9	TRBJ1-3	TGTGCCAGCAGCGTTAGACAGACGAGCTCTGGAAACACCATATATTTT	CASSVRQTSSGNTIYF
once	TRBD2	TRBV19	TRBJ2-7	TGTGCCAGTAGGGGACTGGGACTAGCCGAATCCTACGAGCAGTACTTC	CASRGLGLAESYEQYF
NA	NA	TRBV18	TRBJ2-5	TGTGCCAGCTCACCTGGAGTATTTTCGTACTTC	CASSPGVFSYF
NA	TRBD2	TRBV4-1	TRBJ2-7	TGCGCCAGCAGCCAAGGGAAGGCTAGCGGGAACTACGAGCAGTACTTC	CASSQGKASGNYEQYF
once	TRBD2	TRBV30	TRBJ2-7	TGTGCCTGGGGCGGGAGCGAGCAGTACTTC	CAWGGSEQYF
NA	NA	TRBV27	TRBJ1-4	TGTGCCAGCAGCCACAAAGGGGTAGGGGAAAAACTGTTTTTT	CASSHKGVGEKLFF
NA	NA	TRBV9	TRBJ1-6	TGTGCCAGCAGCGTAGGTGGGGAGGCTCCTTCACCCCTCCACTTT	CASSVGGEAPSPLHF
NA	TRBD1	TRBV28	TRBJ1-1	TGTGCCAGTGTGGCGAGGGGGCAGAACACTGAAGCTTTCTTT	CASVARGQNTEAFF
NA	NA	TRBV6-5	TRBJ1-5	TGTGCCAGCAGTTACTCATCAGGGGTAGATCAGCCCCAGCATTTT	CASSYSSGVDQPQHF
once	TRBD1	TRBV7-9	TRBJ1-1	TGTGCCAGCAGCTTAATGGGACAGGGCTGGGGGAACACTGAAGCTTTCTTT	CASSLMGQGWGNTEAFF
NA	NA	TRBV7-6	TRBJ2-1	TGTGCCAGCAGTAACCCCTCGGGGTTTAGCTCCTACAATGAGCAGTTCTTC	CASSNPSGFSSYNEQFF
NA	NA	TRBV18	TRBJ1-2	TGTGCCAGCTCACCGGGGGAGGAGTATGGCTACACCTTC	CASSPGEEYGYTF
NA	NA	TRBV13	TRBJ2-3	TGTGCCAGCAGTTTGACAGTTTTGGATACGCAGTATTTT	CASSLTVLDTQYF
once	NA	TRBV6-5	TRBJ1-1	TGTGCCAGCAACCTACAGGGCGCGGGTGAAGCTTTCTTT	CASNLQGAGEAFF
NA	TRBD2	TRBV30	TRBJ2-4	TGTGCCGGAACGGGAGGGGGGGGTTCGTCCAAAAACATTCAGTACTTC	CAGTGGGGSSKNIQYF
NA	NA	TRBV30	TRBJ1-2	TGTGCCTGGATCGGCGGGGCTAGTGTGGGAGGCTACACCTTC	CAWIGGASVGGYTF
NA	TRBD2	TRBV5-4	TRBJ2-5	TGTGCCAGCAGCCCAGGACTAGCGGGGGCCACGGGGGAGACCCAGTACTTC	CASSPGLAGATGETQYF
NA	NA	TRBV27	TRBJ2-7	TGTGCCAGCAGTCTAATATTCGGGACTTCTTTCTACGAGCAGTACTTC	CASSLIFGTSFYEQYF
NA	NA	TRBV19	TRBJ2-3	TGTGCCAGTAGTATAATAGACACAGATACGCAGTATTTT	CASSIIDTDTQYF
NA	NA	TRBV28	TRBJ1-5	TGTGCCAGCAATTGGCAGGCTGTTCCCAATCAGCCCCAGCATTTT	CASNWQAVPNQPQHF
NA	NA	TRBV19	TRBJ2-3	TGTGCCAGTAGTAACCCATCAGGGGTGGTCGGCGCAGATACGCAGTATTTT	CASSNPSGVVGADTQYF
NA	TRBD1	TRBV11-3	TRBJ1-5	TGTGCCAGCAGCACCATATACGGGGACAGGGGAAATAGCAATCAGCCCCAGCATTTT	CASSTIYGDRGNSNQPQHF
NA	TRBD1	TRBV7-9	TRBJ1-1	TGTGCCAGCAGCGCCCCGGGACAGGGAGGTTATAGGTACACTGAAGCTTTCTTT	CASSAPGQGGYRYTEAFF
once	TRBD2	TRBV28	TRBJ2-3	TGTGCCAGCAGACTACTAGCGGGAGATTTAGATACGCAGTATTTT	CASRLLAGDLDTQYF
NA	NA	TRBV11-2	TRBJ2-5	TGTGCCAGCAGCAAGTCTGACAGGCTGCAAGAGACCCAGTACTTC	CASSKSDRLQETQYF
NA	TRBD2	TRBV6-4	TRBJ2-1	TGTGCCAGCAGTGCGGGACTAGCGGGCTACAATGAGCAGTTCTTC	CASSAGLAGYNEQFF
NA	NA	TRBV2	TRBJ2-2	TGTGCCAGCAGTGAAAGCCATTCAACCGCTGGGCTGTTTTTT	CASSESHSTAGLFF
once	NA	TRBV6-5	TRBJ1-5	TGTGCCAGCAGCAACAGGGATAGCAATCAGCCCCAGCATTTT	CASSNRDSNQPQHF